These T cell receptor beta chains were read from a single sample in a study of T cell responses to AZD1222 COVID-19 vaccine. Produced via immunoSEQ multiplex PCR; TCRdb's table is partial and in-frame only. The repertoire holds roughly 160,000 clones, roughly 90% seen once, with more than 5% in the top ten. The source was peripheral blood, collected on day 0 of AZD1222 vaccination. The origin of the receptors is an adult in good health. The CDR3 runs from the conserved cysteine through the conserved F or W. D genes are given only for firm matches. Rows give clone size only sometimes, using once, few, many, or a class for an expanded clone.

-	TRBV7-2	-	TRBJ1-3	TGTGCCAGCAGCTTAGGCCCAGGGTGGTCCCCTGGAAACACCATATATTTT	CASSLGPGWSPGNTIYF
-	TRBV7-2	-	TRBJ1-1	TGTGCCATCGAAGGGACTGAAGCTTTCTTT	CAIEGTEAFF
-	TRBV4-3	-	TRBJ1-5	TGCGCCAGCAGCCAAGATTGGGGTAATAATAATCAGCCCCAGCATTTT	CASSQDWGNNNQPQHF
-	TRBV7-2	-	TRBJ1-3	TGTGCCAGCAGCCCCTCCCGTCAGGGCTACTCTGGAAACACCATATATTTT	CASSPSRQGYSGNTIYF
-	TRBV5-5	-	TRBJ2-2	TGTGCCAGCAGCCTCACAGGGAACGGGGAGCTGTTTTTT	CASSLTGNGELFF
-	TRBV14	-	TRBJ2-7	TGTGCCAGCAGCCACATACAGGGCTACGAGCAGTACTTC	CASSHIQGYEQYF
-	TRBV4-3	-	TRBJ2-7	TGCGCCAGCAGCCAAGACAGATCGCTTTACGAGCAGTACTTC	CASSQDRSLYEQYF
few	TRBV18	-	TRBJ1-1	TGTGCCAGCTCCCCCCCGGTGAACACTGAAGCTTTCTTT	CASSPPVNTEAFF
-	TRBV5-3	-	TRBJ2-7	TGTGCCAGAAGCTTCCAGGGGCCTTCCTACGAGCAGTACTTC	CARSFQGPSYEQYF
-	TRBV7-2	-	TRBJ2-7	TGTGCCAGCAGCCGTCAAGAAGACGAGCAGTACTTC	CASSRQEDEQYF
-	TRBV28	-	TRBJ2-7	TGTGCCAGCAGTTCCATCGGCTACGAGCAGTACTTC	CASSSIGYEQYF
-	TRBV29-1	TRBD1	TRBJ2-7	TGCAGCGGTTCAACAGGGGTGAGCGAGCAGTACTTC	CSGSTGVSEQYF
-	TRBV30	TRBD2	TRBJ2-5	TGTGCCTGGAGCCCTCGCGGGGGGCGAGAGACCCAGTACTTC	CAWSPRGGRETQYF
few	TRBV19	-	TRBJ2-7	TGTGCCAGTAGTTATTCGACAGGCTACGAGCAGTACTTC	CASSYSTGYEQYF
-	TRBV10-3	-	TRBJ2-7	TGTGCCATCACCGGCCACACCCTCCCCTACGAGCAGTACTTC	CAITGHTLPYEQYF
-	TRBV7-8	-	TRBJ1-1	TGTGCCAGCAGCTTAGCGATGTTGCGGGGGAACACTGAAGCTTTCTTT	CASSLAMLRGNTEAFF
-	TRBV6-5	-	TRBJ2-7	TGTGCCAGCAGCAAGGACGGTGGCTGGGACGAGCAGTACTTC	CASSKDGGWDEQYF
-	TRBV7-2	TRBD1	TRBJ2-5	TGTGCCAGCAGCTTAAGCCTGGGCAGGGGGCAAGGGACCCAGTACTTC	CASSLSLGRGQGTQYF
-	TRBV5-6	-	TRBJ2-5	TGTGCCAGCAGCTTACGGATCCTGGGGGCAGAGACCCAGTACTTC	CASSLRILGAETQYF
-	TRBV4-3	-	TRBJ1-5	TGCGCCAGCAGCCAAGATCGTGCTCAGCCCCAGCATTTT	CASSQDRAQPQHF
-	TRBV6-2/TRBV6-3	-	TRBJ2-7	TGTGCCAGCAGTTACGGTGGCGTCTTGGCCTACGAGCAGTACTTC	CASSYGGVLAYEQYF
-	TRBV20-1	-	TRBJ2-7	TGCAGTGCTAGACGTGAATACGAGCAGTACTTC	CSARREYEQYF
once	TRBV7-6	TRBD1	TRBJ2-1	TGTGCCAGCAGCTTAGGCCCCGGGACAGGTTTGAATGAGCAGTTCTTC	CASSLGPGTGLNEQFF
-	TRBV19	TRBD2	TRBJ2-1	TGTGCCAGTAGTATTCGGTTAGCGGGGGCTAGCTCCTACAATGAGCAGTTCTTC	CASSIRLAGASSYNEQFF
-	TRBV6-1	-	TRBJ2-1	TGTGCCAGCAGTGAGAGCTCCTACAATGAGCAGTTCTTC	CASSESSYNEQFF
-	TRBV27	TRBD1	TRBJ1-2	TGTGCCAGCAGTTTAGGGACAGGCCTTAACTATGGCTACACCTTC	CASSLGTGLNYGYTF
-	TRBV27	-	TRBJ1-2	TGTGCCAGCAGTTTTACCCCGCCCCTCGGAGATGGCTACACCTTC	CASSFTPPLGDGYTF
-	TRBV4-1	-	TRBJ1-4	TGCGCCAGCAGCCCTCAGGGCTTCGGAGAAAAACTGTTTTTT	CASSPQGFGEKLFF
-	TRBV28	TRBD1	TRBJ2-7	TGTGCCAGCAGCGGACAGGCTCTCGCCGAGCAGTACTTC	CASSGQALAEQYF
-	TRBV30	-	TRBJ1-5	TGTGCCTGGAGTGTGAGGGGAAATCAGCCCCAGCATTTT	CAWSVRGNQPQHF
few	TRBV7-6	-	TRBJ2-7	TGTGCCAGCAGCCCTCGGGGGCAGGGGGCCTACGAGCAGTACTTC	CASSPRGQGAYEQYF
once	TRBV14	TRBD2	TRBJ2-5	TGTGCCAGCAGCCAATGGACTAGCGGGGGAAGAGAGACCCAGTACTTC	CASSQWTSGGRETQYF
-	TRBV9	TRBD1	TRBJ1-4	TGTGCCAGCAGCACCCGGACAGGCCTTAATGAAAAACTGTTTTTT	CASSTRTGLNEKLFF
-	TRBV11-2	TRBD2	TRBJ2-7	TGTGCCAGCAGCTTTAGCGGGAGGTCCACCGAGGAGTACTTC	CASSFSGRSTEEYF
once	TRBV11-2	-	TRBJ1-6	TGTGCCAGCAGCCCCCTGGAGGGAGCCTATAATTCACCCCTCCACTTT	CASSPLEGAYNSPLHF
-	TRBV5-1	-	TRBJ1-2	TGCGCCAGCAGCCCGGCACTGGGGCGGACTAACTATGGCTACACCTTC	CASSPALGRTNYGYTF
-	TRBV15	-	TRBJ2-5	TGTGCCACCAGCCCGACAGGGAGGTTGGAGACCCAGTACTTC	CATSPTGRLETQYF
-	TRBV7-2	-	TRBJ1-6	TGTGCCAGCAGCTTAAGACGGAATTCACCCCTCCACTTT	CASSLRRNSPLHF
-	TRBV5-6	-	TRBJ2-7	TGTGCCAGCAGCTCTTGGAGGGGGGCCCACGAGCAGTACTTC	CASSSWRGAHEQYF
-	TRBV5-4	-	TRBJ1-1	TGTGCCAGCAGCTTGGTCGGATGGCAGGGAAGCACTGAAGCTTTCTTT	CASSLVGWQGSTEAFF
-	TRBV5-6	-	TRBJ2-7	TGTGCCAGCAGCTTGGGACAGAACTCCTACGAGCAGTACTTC	CASSLGQNSYEQYF
-	TRBV20-1	-	TRBJ1-2	TGCAGTGCTAGTACGGAGACCTATGGCTACACCTTC	CSASTETYGYTF
-	TRBV30	-	TRBJ1-5	TGTGCCTCACCACCCGGGACCCATACTAATCAGCCCCAGCATTTT	CASPPGTHTNQPQHF
-	TRBV6-5	-	TRBJ1-1	TGTGCCAGCAGTTACATAGTCAGGGGCATCACTGAAGCTTTCTTT	CASSYIVRGITEAFF
-	TRBV11-3	-	TRBJ2-1	TGTGCCAGCAGCCCTAGACAGGGAGGCAATGAGCAGTTCTTC	CASSPRQGGNEQFF
-	TRBV9	-	TRBJ2-5	TGTGCCAGCAGCGTGCGAGAGGGAGGTCGGGAGACCCAGTACTTC	CASSVREGGRETQYF
-	TRBV5-1	-	TRBJ2-1	TGCGCCAGCAGCTTGTTCCAAGGAGACAATGAGCAGTTCTTC	CASSLFQGDNEQFF
-	TRBV7-6	-	TRBJ1-2	TGTGCCAGCAGCTTACCCGCGTCTGGGGGCGCCGGGGGCTACACCTTC	CASSLPASGGAGGYTF